This entry concerns a single T cell receptor beta chain. The data stem from a study of T cells in Graves' hyperthyroidism and ophthalmopathy. RNA transcripts served as the template for amplifying TCR beta CDR3 regions. When the TCR CDR3 underwent first-round RT-PCR, the HTBI primer set was used. TCRdb itself ran the multiplex PCR reads through MiXCR, one entry per CDR3 protein. The data hold roughly 400,000 distinct CDR3 sequences, with 11% to 15% observed a single time. V was trimmed by 4 bases and J by 3 bases, leaving 7 bases between them. The CDR3 consists of 13 residues. This sequence originates from a man in his fifties with Graves' ophthalmopathy. The specimen sequenced was blood. The chain is built from TRBV12-3 or TRBV12-4 and TRBJ1-5, with no clear D. In DNA form, the CDR3 reads TGTGCCAGCAGTTCGGCGGACAATCAGCCCCAGCATTTT. Its protein product is CASSSADNQPQHF.